This TCR beta chain was retrieved from a study of shared clonotypes between healthy human individuals. Study-level background: Researchers assigned three CD4 naive, three CD4 memory, two CD8 naive and one CD8 memory plate to each donor.

On this clone itself: Its antigen is not identified.

Overall study results and limits: Having only a few donors restricted how much genetic and exposure-history diversity was captured.

There are 13 residues in the CDR3. CDR1 and CDR2 from the germline V gene are SQVTM and ANQGSEA. Some clones are missing from TCRdb's copy, which holds only in-frame ones; the method was immunoSEQ multiplex PCR. In the table there are millions of clones, 95% of which are singletons. Sequencing input: naive CD4+ T cells sorted from blood. As for subset: CD45RA+ positively selected. The gene calls are TRBV29-1 and TRBJ2-2; maybe TRBD1 (6 bases). The TCR comes from a man aged 18 to 29 in good health. CDR3 nucleotide sequence: TGCTGGGGAAGGGGGTCCACCACCGGGGAGCTGTTTTTT. Translated: CWGRGSTTGELFF.